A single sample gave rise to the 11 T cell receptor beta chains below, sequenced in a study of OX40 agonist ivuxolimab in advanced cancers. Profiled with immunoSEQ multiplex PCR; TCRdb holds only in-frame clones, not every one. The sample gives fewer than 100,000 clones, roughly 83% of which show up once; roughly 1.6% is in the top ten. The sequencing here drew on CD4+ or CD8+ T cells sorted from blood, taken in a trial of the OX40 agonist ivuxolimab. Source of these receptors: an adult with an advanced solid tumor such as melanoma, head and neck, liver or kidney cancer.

The CDR3 protein is CASSITSNYEQYF. In DNA, the CDR3 is TGTGCCAGTAGTATAACTTCTAACTACGAGCAGTACTTC. The chain links TRBV19 to TRBJ2-7; D gene uncertain. The V and J ends lost 2 bases and 3 bases respectively, with 8 bases between them. CDR3 size: 13 residues. In germline, CDR1 is LNHDA, CDR2 SQIVND (reference sequence).

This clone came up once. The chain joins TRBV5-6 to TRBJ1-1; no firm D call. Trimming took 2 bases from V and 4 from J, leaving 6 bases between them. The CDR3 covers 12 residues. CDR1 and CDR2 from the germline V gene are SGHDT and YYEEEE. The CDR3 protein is CASSFRITEAFF. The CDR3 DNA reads TGTGCCAGCAGCTTCAGAATCACTGAAGCTTTCTTT.

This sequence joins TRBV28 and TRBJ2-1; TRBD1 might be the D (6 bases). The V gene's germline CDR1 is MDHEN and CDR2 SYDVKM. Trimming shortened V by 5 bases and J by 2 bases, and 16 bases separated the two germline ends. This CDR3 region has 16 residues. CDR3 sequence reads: CASSPQGTGTYNEQFF. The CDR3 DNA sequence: TGTGCCAGCAGTCCCCAGGGGACGGGGACCTACAATGAGCAGTTCTTC.

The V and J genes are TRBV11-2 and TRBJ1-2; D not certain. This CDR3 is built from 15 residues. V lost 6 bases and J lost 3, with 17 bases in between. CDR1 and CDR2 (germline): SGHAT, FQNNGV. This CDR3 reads CASRKPGRSDYGYTF. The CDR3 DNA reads TGTGCCAGCAGGAAGCCGGGCCGCTCGGACTATGGCTACACCTTC.

DNA for the CDR3: TGTGCCACCAGCAGAGATCTGCAGGGGAAGAAGCCCCAGCATTTT. This gives the protein CATSRDLQGKKPQHF. The chain links TRBV15 to TRBJ1-5; D might be TRBD1 (6 bases). V dropped 0 bases and J dropped 8 bases, with 14 bases sitting between them. CDR1 and CDR2 from the germline V gene are LNHNV and YYDKDF (reference sequence). The CDR3 length is 15 residues.

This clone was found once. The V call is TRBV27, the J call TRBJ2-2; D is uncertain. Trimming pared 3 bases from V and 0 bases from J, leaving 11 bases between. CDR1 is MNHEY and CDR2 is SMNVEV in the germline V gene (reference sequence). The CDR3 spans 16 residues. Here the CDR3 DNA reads TGTGCCAGCAGTTTTTCCGGACGGTCGAACACCGGGGAGCTGTTTTTT. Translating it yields CASSFSGRSNTGELFF.

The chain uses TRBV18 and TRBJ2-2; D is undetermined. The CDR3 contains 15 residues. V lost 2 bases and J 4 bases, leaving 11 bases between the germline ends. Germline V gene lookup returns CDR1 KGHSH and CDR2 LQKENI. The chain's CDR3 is CASSPAQARTGELFF. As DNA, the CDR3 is TGTGCCAGCTCACCAGCGCAGGCGCGCACCGGGGAGCTGTTTTTT.

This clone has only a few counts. The CDR3 bases are TGCGCCAGCAGCTTGGTCACTCATCAAGAGACCCAGTACTTC. Protein product: CASSLVTHQETQYF. This sequence joins TRBV5-1 and TRBJ2-5; D remains unclear. V dropped 0 bases and J dropped 2 bases, with 8 bases sitting between them. Germline V CDR1 and CDR2: SGHRS, YFSETQ. This CDR3 spans 14 amino acids.

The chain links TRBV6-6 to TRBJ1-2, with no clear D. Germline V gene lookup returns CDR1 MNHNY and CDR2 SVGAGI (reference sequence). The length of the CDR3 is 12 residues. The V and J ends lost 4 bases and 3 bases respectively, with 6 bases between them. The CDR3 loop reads CASSFRDYGYTF. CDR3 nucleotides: TGTGCCAGCAGTTTCCGGGACTATGGCTACACCTTC.

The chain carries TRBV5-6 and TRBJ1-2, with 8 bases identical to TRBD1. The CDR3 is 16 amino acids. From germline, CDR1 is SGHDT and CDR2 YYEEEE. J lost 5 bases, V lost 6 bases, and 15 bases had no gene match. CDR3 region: CASTPATGGSYYGYTF. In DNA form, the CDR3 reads TGTGCCAGCACCCCCGCTACAGGGGGAAGTTATTATGGCTACACCTTC.

CDR3 sequence: CATSRGGGYGYTF. CDR3 sequence (DNA): TGTGCCACCAGCAGAGGGGGGGGCTATGGCTACACCTTC. The J gene is TRBJ1-2, the V gene TRBV15; TRBD1 is a possible D gene (5 bases). This CDR3 contains 13 residues. V was pared by 1 base and J by 4 bases, with 7 bases between. Germline V gene lookup returns CDR1 LNHNV and CDR2 YYDKDF (reference sequence).